This T cell receptor (beta chain) was found in a study of beta chain features in type 1 diabetes. Notes on the study in general: All four CD4+ subsets of Type 1 diabetes patients contained TCRB CDR3s that were moderately but significantly shorter.

V lost 4 bases, J lost 5 bases, and 8 bases stayed unmatched. The germline CDR1 and CDR2 sequences are SGHAT and FQNNGV. CDR3 length equals 15 residues. This clone was recorded a few times. Its antigen is still unknown. As every portion of the isolated RNA was reverse transcribed, the sequencing read expressed TCRB transcripts. Assay: immunoSEQ multiplex PCR; the TCRdb copy retains only in-frame clones and omits some. The sample lists about 660,000 clones, around an eighth occurring once. V usage is TRBV11-2 and J usage is TRBJ2-7, with 10 bases that match TRBD2. The TCR originated in a man aged 18 to 30 with type 1 diabetes. The material sequenced was naive CD4+ T cells from blood. This chain's CDR3 is CASSSLLAGQNEQYF. For the CDR3, the DNA is TGTGCCAGCAGCTCTTTACTAGCGGGGCAGAACGAGCAGTACTTC.